This T cell receptor beta chain stems from a study of T-cell reconstitution after alpha-beta-depleted transplantation in children. This clonotype was found many times. Preparation of the TCRbeta library used unique molecular identifiers. TCRdb reprocessed the PCR reads via MiXCR and lists one record per CDR3 protein. The table records roughly 220,000 distinct CDR3 sequences, roughly 8.1% of them present only once. The sequenced sample was PBMCs, mostly from graft donor cells, obtained 360 days after TCRalphabeta/CD19-depleted stem cell transplant. The sequence came from a male patient aged 2-15 years who had a stem cell transplant for acute myeloid leukemia, so the T cells may come from the graft donor.

This chain's CDR3 is CASSLMTGERGEQYF. The CDR3 coding sequence is TGCGCCAGCAGCTTGATGACAGGGGAAAGGGGCGAGCAGTACTTC. V and J are TRBV5-1 and TRBJ2-7; 8 positions match TRBD1. The ends lost 1 base at V and 6 bases at J; junction bases unmatched: 9. The CDR3 consists of 15 residues. Germline CDR1 is SGHRS and CDR2 is YFSETQ.